The 30 T cell receptor beta chains below all came from one sample that was sequenced in a study of CD8 T cells in ankylosing spondylitis (TCRdb year 2017). The method was 5' RACE. This sample was sequenced with an Illumina HiSeq 2500. TCRdb reprocessed the public reads (quality trimming at Q25 with fastp, clone calling with MiXCR) and kept in-frame beta chains. Rows merge per CDR3 protein into single entries with the most common DNA and genes. Recorded for this sample are around 150,000 distinct CDR3 sequences; 15% to 20% of them occurred a single time. The ten largest clonotypes hold about 8% of the sample. Specimen: blood, either unsorted or a sorted T cell fraction (not recorded which). These receptors came from a male donor with ankylosing spondylitis or in good health (not recorded which).

This clonotype has at least ten counts. The chain couples TRBV12-3 or TRBV12-4 to TRBJ1-2, with D tentatively TRBD1 (6 bases). Trimming shortened V by 2 bases and J by 4 bases, and 11 bases separated the two germline ends. CDR3 length equals 14 residues. Here the CDR3 DNA reads TGTGCCAGCAGTTTAAGGGGGGACGTCTATGGCTACACCTTC. It codes for CASSLRGDVYGYTF.

J is TRBJ2-3 and V is TRBV7-9; D is unresolved. This CDR3 has 15 amino acids. Germline values: CDR1 SEHNR, CDR2 FQNEAQ (reference sequence). The ends were cut back, 8 bases at V and 0 bases at J, with 15 bases in the middle. The CDR3 loop is CASRVGGTSTDTQYF. The CDR3 nucleotides are TGTGCCAGCCGTGTGGGCGGAACTAGCACAGATACGCAGTATTTT.

This clonotype was counted between two and nine times. The chain is built from TRBV28 and TRBJ1-1, with 7 bases aligning to TRBD1. There are 13 residues in the CDR3. Germline V gives CDR1 MDHEN, CDR2 SYDVKM. Germline trimming cut 8 bases from V and 1 base from J; bases unmatched to any gene: 4. The CDR3 DNA follows: TGTGCCAGCGCGACAGGGAGGAACACTGAAGCTTTCTTT. Protein: CASATGRNTEAFF.

The genes are TRBV5-1 and TRBJ2-7, with 8 nucleotides matching TRBD1. This CDR3 contains 15 residues. V dropped 4 bases and J dropped 4; count of bases not matched to a gene: 10. Germline V gene sequence: CDR1 SGHRS, CDR2 YFSETQ. The CDR3 protein is CASSTRTGIPYEQYF. The CDR3 nucleotides are TGCGCCAGCAGCACCCGGACAGGGATCCCGTACGAGCAGTACTTC.

This clonotype occurred many times. This chain links TRBV12-3 or TRBV12-4 with TRBJ1-3; unclear D gene. This CDR3 region has 14 residues. V lost 2 bases and J lost 4, with 9 bases in between. The CDR3 bases are TGTGCCAGCAGTTTAACGGCGGAAGGAAACACCATATATTTT. Protein product: CASSLTAEGNTIYF.

This chain links TRBV7-2 with TRBJ1-2; weak D call: TRBD1 (5 bases). V was trimmed by 1 base and J by 8 bases, leaving 14 bases between them. CDR3 length: 14 amino acids. CDR1 SGHTA and CDR2 FQGNSA come from the germline V gene. The CDR3 sequence is CASSLEAGRGGYTF. The CDR3 DNA sequence: TGTGCCAGCAGCTTAGAGGCAGGGAGGGGAGGCTACACCTTC.

CDR3 DNA sequence: TGTGCCATCAGTAATTTGAACACCGGGGAGCTGTTTTTT. Translation gives CAISNLNTGELFF. This chain connects TRBV10-3 to TRBJ2-2; D call uncertain. V dropped 5 bases and J dropped 1 base, with 5 bases sitting between them. The germline V gene encodes CDR1 ENHRY and CDR2 SYGVKD. The CDR3 length is 13 residues.

The chain couples TRBV4-1 to TRBJ2-2, with unresolved D. V dropped 1 base and J dropped 5 bases, with 8 bases sitting between them. Germline V CDR1 and CDR2: MGHRA, YSYEKL. This CDR3 contains 14 residues. CDR3 sequence (DNA): TGCGCCAGCAGCCAAGTCCGCGGAACCGGGGAGCTGTTTTTT. Encoded protein: CASSQVRGTGELFF.

This clonotype was recorded at least ten times. The chain employs TRBV29-1 and TRBJ2-7; TRBD2 agrees at 10 bases. The CDR3 is 15 residues long. The germline CDR1 and CDR2 sequences are SQVTM and ANQGSEA. Trimming at V came to 0 bases and at J to 4 bases, leaving 6 bases not matched to a gene. CDR3 DNA sequence: TGCAGCGTTGAAGATGGTAGCGGGGGGTTTTACGAGCAGTACTTC. Protein sequence: CSVEDGSGGFYEQYF.

In its sample, this clonotype was seen many times. This chain links TRBV5-1 with TRBJ1-2, with a possible D match to TRBD1 (5 bases). The CDR3 loop spans 16 amino acids. Trimming removed 0 bases from V and 6 bases from J, with 18 bases in between. The V gene's germline CDR1 is SGHRS and CDR2 YFSETQ. The CDR3 loop reads CASSLGVQVSPNGYTF. CDR3 nucleotides: TGCGCCAGCAGCTTGGGTGTACAGGTTTCCCCCAATGGCTACACCTTC.

Only a few counts were recorded for this clonotype. The chain has TRBV5-4 and TRBJ2-3; 9 bases line up with TRBD1. Germline V gene sequence: CDR1 SGHNT, CDR2 YYREEE (reference sequence). The CDR3 consists of 17 residues. V lost 0 bases to trimming and J lost 5 bases; unmatched junction nucleotides: 10. CDR3 bases: TGTGCCAGCAGCTTGGCGGGATCCGGGACAGGGCTAGATACGCAGTATTTT. Its protein product is CASSLAGSGTGLDTQYF.

This clonotype was picked up many times. The chain recombines TRBV10-1 with TRBJ1-1; no clear D. This CDR3 has 13 residues. The V gene's germline CDR1 is WNHNN and CDR2 SYGVQD (reference sequence). Trimming took 5 bases from V and 5 from J, leaving 12 bases between them. CDR3 sequence (DNA): TGCGCCAGCAGTTACGGCGGAACTACTGAAGCTTTCTTT. The encoded protein is CASSYGGTTEAFF.

In this sample, this clonotype turned up many times. DNA of the CDR3: TGTGCCAGCAGCCCCGGGTCAGATGACAATGAGCAGTTCTTC. This gives the protein CASSPGSDDNEQFF. This chain links TRBV3-1 with TRBJ2-1; D gene unclear. CDR1 and CDR2 (germline): LGHDT, YNNKEL (reference sequence). CDR3 length equals 14 residues. Trimming took 4 bases from V and 5 from J, leaving 12 bases between them.

The rearrangement uses TRBV11-2 and TRBJ1-6, with D hard to call. CDR3 length equals 14 residues. V was shortened by 5 bases and J by 5 bases, with 10 bases between the two germline ends. Germline V gene sequence: CDR1 SGHAT, CDR2 FQNNGV. CDR3 in amino acids: CASSLGDNNSPLHF. The CDR3 region has the DNA TGTGCCAGCAGCCTCGGAGATAATAATTCACCCCTCCACTTT. The complete variable domain, with remaining parts taken from reference TRBV11-2 and TRBJ1-6, reads EAGVAQSPRYKIIEKRQSVAFWCNPISGHATLYWYQQILGQGPKLLIQFQNNGVVDDSQLPKDRFSAERLKGVDSTLKIQPAKLEDSAVYLCASSLGDNNSPLHFGNGTRLTVT.

This clonotype was counted between two and nine times. This chain joins TRBV29-1 and TRBJ2-5; D may match TRBD1 or TRBD2 (5 bases each). V was clipped by 4 bases and J by 1 base, with 10 bases between them. The CDR3 is made up of 13 amino acids. CDR1 and CDR2 from the germline V gene are SQVTM and ANQGSEA. CDR3: CSVGAGTQETQYF. CDR3 nucleotide sequence: TGCAGCGTTGGGGCCGGGACCCAAGAGACCCAGTACTTC.

To note about this clonotype: One base away lies a much larger clone, so this may be a sequencing read error. This chain links TRBV20-1 with TRBJ2-7; D possibly matches TRBD1 or TRBD2 (7 bases each). There are 13 residues in the CDR3. CDR1 and CDR2 (germline): DFQATT, SNEGSKA (reference sequence). The CDR3 sequence is CSARDQGGFEQHF. CDR3 in DNA: TGCAGTGCTAGAGATCAGGGGGGGTTCGAGCAGCACTTC.

The chain couples TRBV5-1 to TRBJ1-1; D not certain. Between the trimmed V and J ends, which lost 3 bases and 3 bases, there was a span of 12 bases. The CDR3 sequence is 14 residues long. Germline V CDR1 and CDR2: SGHRS, YFSETQ. CDR3 amino acids: CASSSAVGDTEAFF. CDR3 nucleotides: TGCGCCAGCAGCTCAGCCGTCGGGGACACTGAAGCTTTCTTT.

This CDR3 reads CASSQLAPNEQFF. The DNA of the CDR3 is TGCGCCAGCAGCCAACTAGCACCCAATGAGCAGTTCTTC. The rearrangement uses TRBV5-1 and TRBJ2-1, with a weak D call TRBD2 (6 bases). V lost 4 bases and J 6 bases, leaving 11 bases between the germline ends. The CDR3 length is 13 residues. Germline lookup yields CDR1 SGHRS and CDR2 YFSETQ.

The chain couples TRBV5-1 to TRBJ2-3; 7 positions match TRBD1. CDR1 is SGHRS and CDR2 is YFSETQ in the germline V gene. The CDR3 runs 15 residues. V shed 2 bases, J shed 3 bases, and the junction held 6 bases outside the gene matches. CDR3 nucleotides: TGCGCCAGCAGCTTCTGGACAGGACGGACAGATACGCAGTATTTT. Protein product: CASSFWTGRTDTQYF.

J is TRBJ2-7 and V is TRBV10-3; the D gene is possibly TRBD2 (5 bases). V was cut by 5 bases and J by 2 bases, with 10 bases left in between. There are 13 residues in the CDR3. Germline CDR1 is ENHRY and CDR2 is SYGVKD. Written as DNA, the CDR3 is TGTGCCATCAGTCCCGCCGGGGCCTACGAGCAGTACTTC. It translates to CAISPAGAYEQYF.

The chain joins TRBV5-5 to TRBJ1-5, with no clear D. CDR1 is SGHKS and CDR2 is YYEKEE in the germline V gene (reference sequence). This CDR3 has 15 amino acids. Trimming pared 1 base from V and 0 bases from J, leaving 8 bases between. CDR3 sequence: CASSLFADSNQPQHF. The DNA of the CDR3 is TGTGCCAGCAGCTTGTTCGCAGATAGCAATCAGCCCCAGCATTTT.

This clonotype showed up many times. The chain links TRBV7-9 to TRBJ2-1; 8 bases align to TRBD1. Germline CDR1 SEHNR, CDR2 FQNEAQ (reference sequence). The CDR3 runs 17 residues. V gave up 5 bases and J gave up 1 base; unmatched junction bases: 10. CDR3 sequence: CASSSRQGANSYNEQFF. The CDR3 DNA sequence: TGTGCCAGCAGCAGCAGGCAGGGGGCGAATTCCTACAATGAGCAGTTCTTC.

In this sample, this clonotype turned up many times. This chain uses TRBV6-4 with TRBJ2-1; D possibly corresponds to TRBD2 (6 bases). V lost 4 bases and J 1 base, leaving 14 bases between the germline ends. CDR3 length: 16 amino acids. CDR1 is MRHNA and CDR2 is SNTAGT in the germline V gene. CDR3 residues: CASSGLGSASYNEQFF. The CDR3 DNA reads TGTGCCAGCAGTGGACTCGGGAGCGCATCCTACAATGAGCAGTTCTTC.

The table lists this clonotype with a few counts. V is TRBV28 and J is TRBJ2-1; a possible D gene is TRBD1 (6 bases). V was clipped by 3 bases and J by 6 bases, with 9 bases between them. Looked up from germline, CDR1 is MDHEN and CDR2 is SYDVKM. This CDR3 is built from 13 residues. The CDR3 loop is CASSFQGRNEQFF. The DNA of the CDR3 is TGTGCCAGCAGTTTCCAGGGGCGCAATGAGCAGTTCTTC.

This clonotype was recorded at least ten times. V is TRBV9 and J is TRBJ2-5, with D tentatively TRBD2 (5 bases). The ends were cut back, 3 bases at V and 4 bases at J, with 13 bases in the middle. Germline CDR1 and CDR2: SGDLS and YYNGEE. The CDR3 is 14 amino acids. The CDR3 region has the DNA TGTGCCAGCAGCGCGGGTGCGGGTGGAGAGACCCAGTACTTC. It specifies CASSAGAGGETQYF.

CDR3 in amino acids: CASSPSPSGRTDTQYF. In DNA, the CDR3 is TGTGCCAGCAGCCCAAGCCCTAGCGGACGCACAGATACGCAGTATTTT. The rearrangement joins TRBV7-9 to TRBJ2-3; 7 nucleotides agree with TRBD2. The CDR3 has 16 amino acids. The V gene end was trimmed by 5 bases and the J gene end by 1 base; junction bases not matched to a gene: 9. Germline-derived CDR1 and CDR2 are SEHNR and FQNEAQ (reference sequence).

This clonotype was counted ten times or more. V gene TRBV4-1 combines with J gene TRBJ1-6; D gene ambiguous. Germline V gene sequence: CDR1 MGHRA, CDR2 YSYEKL. The CDR3 loop spans 17 amino acids. V lost 4 bases and J 9 bases, leaving 22 bases between the germline ends. The CDR3 protein is CASSRGSERAAGSPLHF. CDR3 sequence (DNA): TGCGCCAGCAGCCGAGGGTCCGAGCGTGCCGCTGGTTCACCCCTCCACTTT.

This clonotype was counted between two and nine times. V usage is TRBV20-1 and J usage is TRBJ2-1; 7 positions match TRBD2. The J segment lost 7 bases and the V segment lost 6 bases, leaving 18 bases of the junction unmatched. This CDR3 contains 16 residues. The germline gives CDR1 DFQATT, CDR2 SNEGSKA (reference sequence). CDR3 DNA: TGCAGTGCCGAACGCAGGACTAGTATAATGGGGAATGAGCAGTTCTTC. This sequence encodes CSAERRTSIMGNEQFF.

The J gene is TRBJ1-5, the V gene TRBV18; D not certain. There are 14 residues in the CDR3. Trimming stripped 6 bases from V and 2 bases from J, with 11 bases between. Looked up from germline, CDR1 is KGHSH and CDR2 is LQKENI. CDR3 sequence (DNA): TGTGCCAGCTCGCTGCGACGGGGCAATCAGCCCCAGCATTTT. Encoded protein: CASSLRRGNQPQHF.

This clonotype has a handful of counts. The gene calls are TRBV10-3 and TRBJ2-2; 11 bases are shared with TRBD1. CDR1 ENHRY and CDR2 SYGVKD come from the germline V gene. J gave up 4 bases and V 4 bases, and 2 bases lay outside the gene matches. This CDR3 comprises 15 residues. CDR3 bases: TGTGCCATCAGTGGGGACAGGGGGGGCACCGGGGAGCTGTTTTTT. Translation gives CAISGDRGGTGELFF.